The following is a T cell receptor (beta chain) sequence with its context. This clonotype was seen at least ten times. What this receptor recognizes is not known. Base qualities were left out, and no much larger clone turns up one base away. The listed sequencing device is Illumina NovaSeq 6000. TCRalpha and TCRbeta cDNA libraries were built by 5'RACE with constant-segment primers, adding sample barcodes and unique molecular identifiers. RNA was extracted from every sample with Trizol reagent. Library amplification was performed in two PCR steps, and a second sample barcode and Illumina TruSeq adapters were introduced in the second step. Sequencing of the libraries was done on an Illumina NovaSeq, producing 2 x 150 bp paired-end reads. Per the authors' processing: With migec v1.2.7, reads were demultiplexed and then collapsed into UMI-guided consensus sequences. Using mixcr v2.1.11, UMI consensuses were aligned to TRA and TRB V and J templates and then assembled into clonotypes. Expanded or contracted clonotypes were those called significant by both edgeR and NoisET, with noise models trained on biological replicates. For edgeR calls, a false discovery rate-adjusted p below 0.01 and a log2 fold-change threshold of 1 were applied. As an exploratory analysis of dynamics, max-normalized trajectories of the 1000 most abundant clonotypes were examined with PCA combined with hierarchical clustering. The CD4 or CD8 phenotype of responding clones was assigned using the separately sequenced CD4+ and CD8+ repertoires. TCRdb reran the public reads through fastp at Q25 and MiXCR, keeping productive beta chains. Rows with one shared CDR3 protein collapse into an entry with the most common genes and DNA. None of the V and J calls come from the authors' own analysis; TCRdb made them. The sample records 250,000 to 300,000 distinct CDR3 sequences, roughly 15% of which are singletons. 22% of the sample is taken by the ten largest.

The entry originates in a study of T-cell memory formation after mild COVID-19 (dated by TCRdb to the early 2020s). Notes on the research overall: TCR sequence clusters from the two donors were largely donor specific. In a couple of donors, T-cell clones that expanded and contracted after mild COVID-19 were tracked by sequencing TCRalpha and TCRbeta repertoires over time. The cohort comprised two young, previously healthy adult volunteers, one female and one male.

What the research found in general, with its limitations: Contracting CD4+ clones turned up mainly in the CM and EM memory subsets, whereas EMRA was where CD8+ clones were enriched. From day 15 to 85, contracting clones showed balanced CD4/CD8 phenotypes, whereas a second wave of clones that expanded from day 15 to 37 leaned towards CD4+. Some responding clones were detected in pre-infection memory, which suggested that pre-existing cross-reactive memory T cells had joined the SARS-CoV-2 response. The second-wave clones that peaked on day 37 were not confirmed to be SARS-CoV-2 specific. The study covered only a couple of mild cases, and larger cohorts including severe cases with pre-infection samples were considered necessary.

PBMCs were isolated by Ficoll-Paque density gradient centrifugation. CDR3 length: 16 amino acids, cysteine to phenylalanine. The retained sequence is limited to the CDR3, 48 bases, with the frame set at the first base. V ends up 3 bases short and J 1 base short, with an unmatched junction base count of 6. Via the germline V gene (reference sequence), CDR1 is LNHNV and CDR2 YYDKDF. Specimen: PBMCs or a T cell subset sorted from them (not recorded which). The clonotype originates from a man aged 18 to 35 who had mild COVID-19 (a few samples of this study predate the infection). The sample titles of this study are shuffled in the database, so cell type and time point are left out; the donor was told from shared clones. The sequence is built from TRBV15 and TRBJ1-5, with TRBD1 identical over 7 junction bases. The CDR3 protein is CATSRTGPGSNQPQHF. The sequenced DNA is TGTGCCACCAGCAGGACAGGGCCCGGGAGCAATCAGCCCCAGCATTTT.